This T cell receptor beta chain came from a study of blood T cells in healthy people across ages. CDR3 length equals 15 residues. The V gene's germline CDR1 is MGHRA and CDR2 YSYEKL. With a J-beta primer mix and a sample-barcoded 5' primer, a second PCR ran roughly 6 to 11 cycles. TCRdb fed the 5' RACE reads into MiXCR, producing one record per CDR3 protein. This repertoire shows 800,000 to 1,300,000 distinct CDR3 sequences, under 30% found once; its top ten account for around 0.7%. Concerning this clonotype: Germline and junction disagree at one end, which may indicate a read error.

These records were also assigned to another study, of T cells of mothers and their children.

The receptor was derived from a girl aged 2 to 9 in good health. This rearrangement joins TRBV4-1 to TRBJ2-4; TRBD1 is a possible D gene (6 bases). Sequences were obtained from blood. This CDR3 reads CASSRARGTENIQCF. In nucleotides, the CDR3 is TGCGCCAGCAGCCGAGCCAGGGGAACAGAAAACATTCAGTGCTTC.